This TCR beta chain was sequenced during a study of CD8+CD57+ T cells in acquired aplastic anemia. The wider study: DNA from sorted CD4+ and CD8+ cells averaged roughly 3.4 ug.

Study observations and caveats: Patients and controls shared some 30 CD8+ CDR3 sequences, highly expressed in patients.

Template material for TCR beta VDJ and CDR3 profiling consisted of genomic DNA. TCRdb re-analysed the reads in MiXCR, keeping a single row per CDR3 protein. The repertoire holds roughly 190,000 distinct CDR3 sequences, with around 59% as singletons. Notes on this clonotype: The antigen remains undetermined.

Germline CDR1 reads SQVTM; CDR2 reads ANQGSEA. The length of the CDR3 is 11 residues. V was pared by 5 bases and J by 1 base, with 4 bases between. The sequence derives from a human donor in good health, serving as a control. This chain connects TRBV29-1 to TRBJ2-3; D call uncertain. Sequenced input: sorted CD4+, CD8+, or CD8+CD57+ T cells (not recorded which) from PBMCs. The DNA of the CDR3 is TGCAGCGTTCAAGGCACAGATACGCAGTATTTT. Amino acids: CSVQGTDTQYF.